This entry lists 16 T cell receptor beta chains sequenced from one sample in a study of blood T cell repertoires in COVID-19 (dated by TCRdb to 2018 to 2021). The protocol used for the library was the immunoSEQ multiplex PCR assay. Here the immuneACCESS table is served through TCRdb, limited to in-frame sequences with V and J called. Missing clones are a known gap in these copies; in checked studies unresolved V genes cover under half, and the rest lacks a known reason. The sample contains 140,000 or so clones, approximately 89% of them found a single time. The top ten hold around 1.5% of the sample. The material sequenced was peripheral blood. These receptor sequences come from a human donor in a cohort sampled during active COVID-19.

The J gene is TRBJ1-1, the V gene TRBV7-3; perhaps TRBD1 as D (5 bases). Trimming pared 0 bases from V and 1 base from J, leaving 6 bases between. CDR1 is SGHTA, CDR2 FQGTGA, per germline. The CDR3 has 14 residues. This CDR3 reads CASSLTGGNTEAFF. CDR3 DNA: TGTGCCAGCAGCTTAACGGGGGGGAACACTGAAGCTTTCTTT.

The table lists this clone with a count of one. The rearrangement uses TRBV29-1 and TRBJ2-7; the match to TRBD2 covers 10 bases. CDR3 length equals 15 residues. Losses at the gene ends were 4 bases for V and 2 bases for J; bases not matched to a gene: 8. Germline V gene sequence: CDR1 SQVTM, CDR2 ANQGSEA. CDR3: CSVVLGTSGAYEQYF. The CDR3 region has the DNA TGCAGCGTTGTATTGGGCACTAGCGGGGCCTACGAGCAGTACTTC.

J is TRBJ2-3 and V is TRBV4-1, with unresolved D. Trimming shortened V by 1 base and J by 2 bases, and 7 bases separated the two germline ends. Germline CDR1 reads MGHRA; CDR2 reads YSYEKL. This CDR3 spans 14 amino acids. This CDR3 reads CASSQVHNTDTQYF. CDR3 bases: TGCGCCAGCAGCCAAGTTCACAACACAGATACGCAGTATTTT.

The chain employs TRBV4-1 and TRBJ1-5, with TRBD1 identical over 9 bases. Germline V gives CDR1 MGHRA, CDR2 YSYEKL. Trimming at V came to 0 bases and at J to 5 bases, leaving 14 bases not matched to a gene. This CDR3 has 19 residues. In nucleotides, the CDR3 is TGCGCCAGCAGCCAAGATGGGCTCGACAGGACAGGGGATGATCAGCCCCAGCATTTT. Encoded protein: CASSQDGLDRTGDDQPQHF.

Turning to this clone: Compared with germline, one end of the junction differs, possibly owing to a read error. The rearrangement uses TRBV6-2 or TRBV6-3 and TRBJ1-2; weak D call: TRBD1 (6 bases). The CDR3 is 14 residues long. Germline V gene sequence: CDR1 MNHEY, CDR2 SVGEGT. The CDR3 bases are TGTGCCAGCAGTTACCCGGACAGCGCCTATAGCTACACCTTC. This sequence encodes CASSYPDSAYSYTF.

The CDR3 DNA sequence: TGCAGTGCTAGTCCCGTCCCAGGGGGATACGAGCAGTACTTC. Translated, it gives CSASPVPGGYEQYF. The J gene is TRBJ2-7, the V gene TRBV20-1; 7 nucleotides agree with TRBD1. CDR3 size: 14 residues. The germline V gene encodes CDR1 DFQATT and CDR2 SNEGSKA (reference sequence). V was pared by 3 bases and J by 4 bases, with 9 bases of the junction left unmatched.

The V and J genes are TRBV5-6 and TRBJ1-6; D remains ambiguous. Trimming removed 3 bases at V and 9 bases at J, with 13 bases between. Germline CDR1 and CDR2: SGHDT and YYEEEE. This CDR3 has 14 amino acids. CDR3 DNA sequence: TGTGCCAGCAGCTCGGGAAGGTCGGGTTCACCCCTCCACTTT. It is translated as CASSSGRSGSPLHF. The full variable domain, with the rest looked up from reference TRBV5-6 and TRBJ1-6, is DAGVTQSPTHLIKTRGQQVTLRCSPKSGHDTVSWYQQALGQGPQFIFQYYEEEERQRGNFPDRFSGHQFPNYSSELNVNALLLGDSALYLCASSSGRSGSPLHFGNGTRLTVT.

The rearrangement uses TRBV4-2 and TRBJ2-3; the D gene is possibly TRBD1 (5 bases). The V end lost 5 bases, the J end lost 5 bases, and 11 bases lay between the germline ends. Germline V gives CDR1 LGHNA, CDR2 YNFKEQ. The CDR3 runs 13 residues. CDR3 in amino acids: CASSTATEDTQYF. CDR3 sequence (DNA): TGTGCCAGCAGCACTGCGACAGAAGATACGCAGTATTTT.

The chain recombines TRBV6-5 with TRBJ1-6; D gene uncertain. The ends were cut back, 8 bases at V and 10 bases at J, with 18 bases in the middle. Germline lookup yields CDR1 MNHEY and CDR2 SVGAGI. CDR3 size: 14 residues. Here the CDR3 DNA reads TGTGCCAGCGGCACTGCTATAGCGGAATCACCCCTCCACTTT. It codes for CASGTAIAESPLHF.

CDR3 DNA: TGTGCCAGCAGTGACTACCTAAACACTGAAGCTTTCTTT. Its protein product is CASSDYLNTEAFF. This sequence joins TRBV2 and TRBJ1-1; D gene uncertain. The CDR3 covers 13 residues. V was pared by 3 bases and J by 2 bases, with 7 bases between. CDR1 is SNHLY, CDR2 FYNNEI, per germline. The full variable domain, in which reference TRBV2 and TRBJ1-1 provide the parts outside the CDR3, is EPEVTQTPSHQVTQMGQEVILRCVPISNHLYFYWYRQILGQKVEFLVSFYNNEISEKSEIFDDQFSVERPDGSNFTLKIRSTKLEDSAMYFCASSDYLNTEAFFGQGTRLTVV.

This rearrangement joins TRBV30 to TRBJ2-7; D is perhaps TRBD1 (6 bases). There are 15 residues in the CDR3. Germline CDR1 GTSNPN, CDR2 SVGIG (reference sequence). Trimming took off 3 bases at V and 0 bases at J, with 15 bases between the two ends. CDR3 coding DNA: TGTGCCTGGAGATTTGTGGGCAGGGGCTCCTACGAGCAGTACTTC. Translated, it gives CAWRFVGRGSYEQYF.

V is TRBV4-1 and J is TRBJ2-3, with 13 nucleotides matching TRBD2. Germline V gene lookup returns CDR1 MGHRA and CDR2 YSYEKL. V dropped 0 bases and J dropped 8; count of bases not matched to a gene: 2. CDR3 length: 15 amino acids. In DNA, the CDR3 is TGCGCCAGCAGCCAAGAACTAGCGGGGGGGCGTACGCAGTATTTT. This gives the protein CASSQELAGGRTQYF.

This clone was observed a single time. The J gene is TRBJ1-1, the V gene TRBV7-3; D ambiguous. Germline CDR1 reads SGHTA; CDR2 reads FQGTGA. CDR3 size: 13 residues. V lost 5 bases to trimming and J lost 0 bases, with 7 bases between them. The CDR3 protein is CASSLTMNTEAFF. The CDR3 DNA is TGTGCCAGCAGCCTGACAATGAACACTGAAGCTTTCTTT.

The chain is built from TRBV15 and TRBJ2-5, with 11 bases matching TRBD2. Unmatched junction bases numbered 12, after V lost 4 bases and J lost 5 bases. This CDR3 region has 17 residues. The germline CDR1 and CDR2 sequences are LNHNV and YYDKDF (reference sequence). The CDR3 here is CATSTLLAGGLFETQYF. DNA for the CDR3: TGTGCCACCAGCACCCTCTTAGCGGGGGGGCTCTTCGAGACCCAGTACTTC.

This sequence joins TRBV18 and TRBJ2-1; weak D call: TRBD1 (5 bases). Looked up from germline, CDR1 is KGHSH and CDR2 is LQKENI. The CDR3 consists of 14 residues. V was trimmed by 4 bases and J by 4 bases, leaving 11 bases between them. The CDR3 protein is CASSLSQGYNEQFF. The CDR3 nucleotides read TGTGCCAGCTCACTCAGCCAGGGTTACAATGAGCAGTTCTTC.

V and J are TRBV9 and TRBJ1-2; D perhaps matches TRBD1 (5 bases). Trimming left V 4 bases short and J 0 bases short, with 19 bases between. Germline values: CDR1 SGDLS, CDR2 YYNGEE. CDR3 length: 17 amino acids. The CDR3, as DNA: TGTGCCAGCAGCCCCGGCGCCAGGGCTTTTTCTAACTATGGCTACACCTTC. Its translation is CASSPGARAFSNYGYTF.